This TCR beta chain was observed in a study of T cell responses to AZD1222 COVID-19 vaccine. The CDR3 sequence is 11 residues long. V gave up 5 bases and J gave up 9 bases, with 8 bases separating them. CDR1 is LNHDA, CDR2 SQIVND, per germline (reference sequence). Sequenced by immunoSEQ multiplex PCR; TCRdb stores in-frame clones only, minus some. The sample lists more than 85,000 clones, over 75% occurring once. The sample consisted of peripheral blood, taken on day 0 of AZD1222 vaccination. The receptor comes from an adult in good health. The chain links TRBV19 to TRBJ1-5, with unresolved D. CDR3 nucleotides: TGTGCCAGTAGTTCCCTCGGGCCCCAGCATTTT. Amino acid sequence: CASSSLGPQHF.